The 24 T cell receptor beta chains presented below share a single source sample, sequenced in a study of T cell responses to AZD1222 COVID-19 vaccine. Some clones are missing from TCRdb's copy, which holds only in-frame ones; the method was immunoSEQ multiplex PCR. The data contain roughly 130,000 clones, around 90% of them seen just once; the ten biggest clones take up approximately 1.4%. The sequences come from peripheral blood, collected on day 0 of AZD1222 vaccination. These receptors were collected from an adult in good health.

The CDR3 DNA follows: TGTGCCTGGGACCGGACGGGTAACACCATATATTTT. This translates into CAWDRTGNTIYF. The chain is built from TRBV30 and TRBJ1-3, with no clear D. V was trimmed by 5 bases and J by 7 bases, leaving 12 bases between them. The CDR3 extends over 12 amino acids. CDR1 is GTSNPN, CDR2 SVGIG, per germline (reference sequence).

In its sample, this clone was seen once. This chain links TRBV24-1 with TRBJ1-1; TRBD1 might be the D (6 bases). This CDR3 is built from 15 residues. CDR1 and CDR2 from the germline V gene are KGHDR and SFDVKD. Trimming removed 4 bases at V and 7 bases at J, with 18 bases between. CDR3 protein: CATSERPGGKSEAFF. The CDR3 nucleotides are TGTGCCACCAGTGAGCGCCCGGGGGGCAAAAGTGAAGCTTTCTTT.

The chain uses TRBV28 and TRBJ1-1; the D gene is possibly TRBD1 (5 bases). Trimming cost V 6 bases and J 5 bases, with 13 bases left between them. This CDR3 is built from 13 residues. Germline V CDR1 and CDR2: MDHEN, SYDVKM. The CDR3 sequence: CASSTPRQTEAFF. As DNA, the CDR3 is TGTGCCAGCAGCACCCCAAGACAGACTGAAGCTTTCTTT.

V usage is TRBV5-1 and J usage is TRBJ1-2; 12 positions agree with TRBD1. CDR1 is SGHRS and CDR2 is YFSETQ in the germline V gene. The CDR3 totals 15 residues. Trimming cost V 2 bases and J 7 bases; bases outside gene matches: 6. The CDR3 reads CASSLRDRGLAGYTF. CDR3 nucleotides: TGCGCCAGCAGCTTACGGGACAGGGGGCTTGCTGGCTACACCTTC.

This chain connects TRBV5-6 to TRBJ2-4; D is perhaps TRBD2 (5 bases). Trimming removed 9 bases from V and 1 base from J, with 11 bases in between. CDR1 is SGHDT and CDR2 is YYEEEE in the germline V gene. The CDR3 totals 13 residues. CDR3 sequence reads: CATSAAAKNIQYF. The CDR3 bases are TGTGCCACCTCAGCGGCGGCCAAAAACATTCAGTACTTC.

This clone was seen a handful of times. The rearrangement uses TRBV12-3 or TRBV12-4 and TRBJ1-2; D is possibly TRBD1 (5 bases). CDR3 length equals 13 residues. Trimming took 7 bases from V and 5 from J, leaving 14 bases between them. CDR3 DNA sequence: TGTGCCAGCAAGACCGGGACGGAGTATGGCTACACCTTC. It translates to CASKTGTEYGYTF.

The rearrangement uses TRBV9 and TRBJ2-3; possible D gene TRBD1, 8 bases. Trimming stripped 4 bases from V and 7 bases from J, with 22 bases between. This CDR3 comprises 16 residues. Per germline, CDR1 SGDLS and CDR2 YYNGEE. The CDR3 nucleotides read TGTGCCAGCAGCCCCCGGGGGGACAGGCAAATAAATACGCAGTATTTT. This gives the protein CASSPRGDRQINTQYF.

J is TRBJ2-4 and V is TRBV9; 16 nucleotides line up with TRBD2. This CDR3 has 18 amino acids. With V trimmed by 4 bases and J by 0 bases, 4 bases remained unmatched. Per the germline V gene, CDR1 is SGDLS and CDR2 is YYNGEE. CDR3 amino acids: CASSPGLAGGIAKNIQYF. The DNA for the CDR3 is TGTGCCAGCAGCCCGGGACTAGCGGGGGGGATAGCCAAAAACATTCAGTACTTC.

The V call is TRBV5-1, the J call TRBJ2-5; no reliable D call. The V gene's germline CDR1 is SGHRS and CDR2 YFSETQ. Trimming removed 1 base from V and 1 base from J, with 8 bases in between. This CDR3 is 14 amino acids long. CDR3 in DNA: TGCGCCAGCAGCTTGTTACAGACCCAAGAGACCCAGTACTTC. Translation gives CASSLLQTQETQYF.

The sample holds a few counts of this clone. The chain couples TRBV6-5 to TRBJ1-6, with D tentatively TRBD1 (6 bases). Germline V gives CDR1 MNHEY, CDR2 SVGAGI. CDR3 length: 14 residues. V was trimmed by 2 bases and J by 7 bases, leaving 9 bases between them. The DNA of the CDR3 is TGTGCCAGCAGTTACATAGGGGGGAATTCACCCCTCCACTTT. Protein: CASSYIGGNSPLHF.

The V call is TRBV7-3, the J call TRBJ1-1; D unresolved. The ends were cut back, 2 bases at V and 2 bases at J, with 6 bases in the middle. This CDR3 spans 13 amino acids. Germline V gene sequence: CDR1 SGHTA, CDR2 FQGTGA. The CDR3 loop is CASSLHPNTEAFF. In DNA form, the CDR3 reads TGTGCCAGCAGCTTACACCCAAACACTGAAGCTTTCTTT.

This sequence joins TRBV9 and TRBJ2-1, with 10 bases identical to TRBD2. V gave up 4 bases and J gave up 1 base; unmatched junction bases: 11. CDR3 length: 18 residues. Germline CDR1 is SGDLS and CDR2 is YYNGEE. The CDR3 protein is CASSPHGLAGVSYNEQFF. CDR3 nucleotide sequence: TGTGCCAGCAGCCCCCACGGCCTAGCGGGGGTATCCTACAATGAGCAGTTCTTC.

The chain recombines TRBV27 with TRBJ2-7, with 8 bases identical to TRBD1. Trimming at V came to 3 bases and at J to 1 base, leaving 8 bases not matched to a gene. From germline, CDR1 is MNHEY and CDR2 SMNVEV (reference sequence). This CDR3 is built from 16 residues. The CDR3 loop reads CASSFSGTGMSYEQYF. CDR3 nucleotides: TGTGCCAGCAGTTTCTCCGGGACAGGTATGTCCTACGAGCAGTACTTC.

This clone is a singleton in its sample. The chain carries TRBV9 and TRBJ2-1; D is perhaps TRBD1 or TRBD2 (6 bases each). The CDR3 is 17 residues long. Germline V CDR1 and CDR2: SGDLS, YYNGEE. Trimming removed 0 bases from V and 0 bases from J, with 13 bases in between. In DNA, the CDR3 is TGTGCCAGCAGCGTAGGAGGAGGGGGGATCTCCTACAATGAGCAGTTCTTC. Amino acids: CASSVGGGGISYNEQFF.

The rearrangement links TRBV6-5 to TRBJ2-4; 7 bases agree with TRBD1. There are 15 residues in the CDR3. With 4 bases clipped from V and 3 bases from J, the junction kept 6 bases outside the gene matches. The germline CDR1 and CDR2 sequences are MNHEY and SVGAGI. The CDR3 here is CASSSQGIGKNIQYF. CDR3 nucleotides: TGTGCCAGCAGTTCACAGGGGATTGGCAAAAACATTCAGTACTTC.

Only one count was recorded for this clone. The chain has TRBV5-1 and TRBJ2-1; a weak D match, TRBD2 (6 bases). Germline CDR1 SGHRS, CDR2 YFSETQ. The CDR3 runs 14 residues. Trimming took 0 bases from V and 4 from J, leaving 8 bases between them. The CDR3 bases are TGCGCCAGCAGCTTGGGGAGGGAATACAATGAGCAGTTCTTC. Translation gives CASSLGREYNEQFF.

CDR3 sequence: CATPGTATYSGANVLTF. The DNA of the CDR3 is TGTGCCACCCCCGGGACAGCGACTTACTCTGGGGCCAACGTCCTGACTTTC. The gene calls are TRBV10-3 and TRBJ2-6; 7 bases map to TRBD1. Germline CDR1 and CDR2: ENHRY and SYGVKD. CDR3 length equals 17 residues. The J segment lost 0 bases and the V segment lost 10 bases, leaving 12 bases of the junction unmatched.

The V call is TRBV19, the J call TRBJ1-4; D uncertain. V gave up 4 bases and J gave up 0 bases, with 9 bases separating them. CDR1 is LNHDA, CDR2 SQIVND, per germline (reference sequence). This CDR3 comprises 15 residues. The CDR3 DNA is TGTGCCAGTAGTAAGATACCGACAACTAATGAAAAACTGTTTTTT. This sequence encodes CASSKIPTTNEKLFF.

J is TRBJ1-1 and V is TRBV28, with a weak D call TRBD1 (5 bases). Trimming left V 7 bases short and J 4 bases short, with 19 bases between. The germline CDR1 and CDR2 sequences are MDHEN and SYDVKM. The length of the CDR3 is 15 residues. The CDR3 loop reads CASNPTGTGSTEAFF. In nucleotides, the CDR3 is TGTGCCAGCAACCCCACCGGGACGGGGAGCACTGAAGCTTTCTTT.

The chain has TRBV14 and TRBJ1-1, with D perhaps TRBD1 (6 bases). In germline, CDR1 is SGHDN, CDR2 FVKESK. The CDR3 length is 15 residues. V was shortened by 4 bases and J by 0 bases, with 12 bases between the two germline ends. The DNA for the CDR3 is TGTGCCAGCAGCCCACAGGGCTTAATGAACACTGAAGCTTTCTTT. Translation: CASSPQGLMNTEAFF.

This chain connects TRBV28 to TRBJ1-1; D gene unclear. The germline V gene has CDR1 MDHEN and CDR2 SYDVKM. The CDR3 loop spans 13 amino acids. Trimming removed 6 bases at V and 4 bases at J, with 12 bases between. The CDR3 nucleotides are TGTGCCAGCAGGAGATCAGTGCTCACTGAAGCTTTCTTT. Its protein is CASRRSVLTEAFF. Full variable domain (rest looked up from reference TRBV28 and TRBJ1-1): DVKVTQSSRYLVKRTGEKVFLECVQDMDHENMFWYRQDPGLGLRLIYFSYDVKMKEKGDIPEGYSVSREKKERFSLILESASTNQTSMYLCASRRSVLTEAFFGQGTRLTVV.

The genes are TRBV10-3 and TRBJ1-1; 7 bases match TRBD1. With V trimmed by 10 bases and J by 6 bases, 14 bases remained unmatched. This CDR3 has 14 amino acids. Germline assignment: CDR1 ENHRY and CDR2 SYGVKD. The CDR3 is CATSNRGPSPEAFF. The CDR3 bases are TGTGCCACATCAAACAGGGGACCCAGCCCTGAAGCTTTCTTT.

The genes are TRBV24-1 and TRBJ2-5, with D perhaps TRBD1 or TRBD2 (5 bases each). The CDR3 runs to 16 residues. The germline V and J ends were trimmed by 4 bases and 5 bases, with 19 bases remaining between them. From germline, CDR1 is KGHDR and CDR2 SFDVKD. Here the CDR3 reads CATSDSGTGSGETQYF. The CDR3 DNA is TGTGCCACCAGTGACTCCGGGACGGGGTCCGGTGAGACCCAGTACTTC.

The rearrangement links TRBV2 to TRBJ2-2; 8 bases match TRBD1. V dropped 5 bases and J dropped 3; count of bases not matched to a gene: 5. This CDR3 comprises 15 residues. CDR1 SNHLY and CDR2 FYNNEI come from the germline V gene. The CDR3, as DNA: TGTGCCAGCAGTCGACAGGGGCCGGACACCGGGGAGCTGTTTTTT. Amino acid sequence: CASSRQGPDTGELFF.